The 25 T cell receptor beta chains below were found in one sample sequenced in a study of human T cells and chemical hapten exposure. The time point was: pre-sensitization, week 0. Treatment given: therapeutic diphenylcyclopropenone sensitization with weekly scalp DPC. TCRdb re-derived calls from the RACE reads in MiXCR, one entry per CDR3 protein. This table has tens of thousands of distinct CDR3 sequences, about 15% appearing once. Sequenced here: whole blood, sampled in connection with sensitization to the hapten diphenylcyclopropenone (DPC). Receptors were obtained from a woman aged 45-59 years with alopecia areata. Some clones in this sample may be carry-over from other donors' samples.

Ten or more counts support this clonotype. V usage is TRBV4-3 and J usage is TRBJ2-4, with D maybe TRBD2 (5 bases). This CDR3 is built from 15 residues. Trimming left V 0 bases short and J 6 bases short, with 12 bases between. Germline lookup yields CDR1 LGHNA and CDR2 YSLEER. DNA of the CDR3: TGCGCCAGCAGCCAAGACCTAGCAGCCGGAAACATTCAGTACTTC. It codes for CASSQDLAAGNIQYF.

With respect to this clonotype: The junction does not match germline at one end; this may be a read error. This sequence joins TRBV4-2 and TRBJ2-3; D is perhaps TRBD2 (5 bases). The CDR3 is made up of 14 amino acids. Per the germline V gene, CDR1 is LGHNA and CDR2 is YNFKEQ. The CDR3 DNA sequence: TGTGCCAGCAGCCACCTCCCTAGCACAGATACGCTGTATTTT. Encoded protein: CASSHLPSTDTLYF.

This clonotype has a handful of counts. V usage is TRBV28 and J usage is TRBJ2-2; weak D call: TRBD2 (6 bases). Germline loops: CDR1 MDHEN, CDR2 SYDVKM. This CDR3 region has 13 residues. CDR3 bases: TGTGCGGCGGGGCAGGGAGGCACCGGGGAGCTGTTTTTT. Translating gives CAAGQGGTGELFF.

The sample holds many counts of this clonotype. The J gene is TRBJ1-1, the V gene TRBV19; TRBD1 might be the D (5 bases). This CDR3 region has 14 residues. Germline CDR1 and CDR2: LNHDA and SQIVND (reference sequence). V lost 3 bases, J lost 0 bases, and 8 bases lay in between. This CDR3 is CASSIGALNTEAFF. CDR3 nucleotide sequence: TGTGCCAGTAGTATTGGGGCCCTGAACACTGAAGCTTTCTTT. The entire variable domain, with the rest obtained from reference TRBV19 and TRBJ1-1, is as follows: DGGITQSPKYLFRKEGQNVTLSCEQNLNHDAMYWYRQDPGQGLRLIYYSQIVNDFQKGDIAEGYSVSREKKESFPLTVTSAQKNPTAFYLCASSIGALNTEAFFGQGTRLTVV.

In its sample, this clonotype was seen a few times. The V gene is TRBV19, the J gene TRBJ1-1; 7 bases line up with TRBD1. The CDR3 loop spans 14 amino acids. The junction had 9 bases not matched to a gene; V was cut back by 6 bases and J by 5 bases. CDR1 LNHDA and CDR2 SQIVND come from the germline V gene (reference sequence). The chain's CDR3 is CASRYDRERTEAFF. The CDR3, as DNA: TGTGCCAGTAGATATGACAGGGAGAGGACTGAAGCTTTCTTT.

This clonotype was counted between two and nine times. The rearrangement links TRBV6-2 or TRBV6-3 to TRBJ1-2; 7 bases map to TRBD1. Trimming took 7 bases from V and 0 from J; bases not matched to a gene: 8. Per germline, CDR1 MNHEY and CDR2 SVGEGT. The CDR3 has 15 amino acids. CDR3 nucleotides: TGTGCCAGCACTCAACGGGGGACAGCTAACTATGGCTACACCTTC. Protein: CASTQRGTANYGYTF.

This clonotype was picked up a small number of times. The V and J genes are TRBV18 and TRBJ1-2, with D possibly being TRBD1 (6 bases). V lost 2 bases, J lost 0 bases, and 16 bases lay in between. CDR3 size: 17 residues. Germline V gene sequence: CDR1 KGHSH, CDR2 LQKENI. The CDR3 reads CASSPGSGGLANYGYTF. CDR3 coding DNA: TGTGCCAGCTCACCAGGATCTGGGGGGCTCGCTAACTATGGCTACACCTTC.

The genes are TRBV27 and TRBJ2-7; D possibly corresponds to TRBD2 (6 bases). CDR3 size: 12 residues. V was trimmed by 5 bases and J by 10 bases, leaving 15 bases between them. Germline assignment: CDR1 MNHEY and CDR2 SMNVEV (reference sequence). The CDR3 DNA reads as TGTGCCAGCAGTGGGGGGATGGGAGCCCAGTACTTC. Its protein is CASSGGMGAQYF.

The chain recombines TRBV30 with TRBJ2-2; D ambiguous. Germline V CDR1 and CDR2: GTSNPN, SVGIG (reference sequence). V shed 0 bases and J shed 0 bases, with 11 bases lying between them. The CDR3 totals 16 residues. This CDR3 reads CAWSVPIRANTGELFF. As DNA, the CDR3 is TGTGCCTGGAGTGTACCTATAAGGGCGAACACCGGGGAGCTGTTTTTT.

The chain couples TRBV5-1 to TRBJ1-1; possible D gene TRBD1, 6 bases. Looked up from germline, CDR1 is SGHRS and CDR2 is YFSETQ. V dropped 4 bases and J dropped 5 bases, with 18 bases sitting between them. The CDR3 has 15 amino acids. The CDR3 loop reads CASSVQTGLGTEAFF. The DNA for the CDR3 is TGCGCCAGCAGCGTCCAGACAGGATTGGGGACTGAAGCTTTCTTT. Full variable domain (rest looked up from reference TRBV5-1 and TRBJ1-1): KAGVTQTPRYLIKTRGQQVTLSCSPISGHRSVSWYQQTPGQGLQFLFEYFSETQRNKGNFPGRFSGRQFSNSRSEMNVSTLELGDSALYLCASSVQTGLGTEAFFGQGTRLTVV.

V gene TRBV5-1 combines with J gene TRBJ2-1; D remains unclear. The germline V gene has CDR1 SGHRS and CDR2 YFSETQ. The CDR3 is 15 residues long. V dropped 0 bases and J dropped 3 bases, with 10 bases sitting between them. CDR3 nucleotide sequence: TGCGCCAGCAGCTTGGAAATGGCCGTCTACAATGAGCAGTTCTTC. It is translated as CASSLEMAVYNEQFF.

The chain carries TRBV5-6 and TRBJ2-3, with 8 bases matching TRBD2. Germline V lookup: CDR1 SGHDT, CDR2 YYEEEE. There are 17 residues in the CDR3. J was trimmed by 0 bases and V by 2 bases; bases with no gene match: 8. CDR3 residues: CASSFLVAGPSTDTQYF. For the CDR3, the DNA is TGTGCCAGCAGCTTCTTAGTAGCGGGGCCTAGCACAGATACGCAGTATTTT.

This clonotype came up a few times. V is TRBV11-2 and J is TRBJ2-3, with no clear D. Germline loops: CDR1 SGHAT, CDR2 FQNNGV. The CDR3 has 14 residues. The V end lost 3 bases, the J end lost 6 bases, and 13 bases lay between the germline ends. This CDR3 is CASSFLTAWDTQYF. In nucleotides, the CDR3 is TGTGCCAGCAGCTTCCTTACCGCTTGGGATACGCAGTATTTT. The whole variable domain, remainder taken from reference TRBV11-2 and TRBJ2-3, is EAGVAQSPRYKIIEKRQSVAFWCNPISGHATLYWYQQILGQGPKLLIQFQNNGVVDDSQLPKDRFSAERLKGVDSTLKIQPAKLEDSAVYLCASSFLTAWDTQYFGPGTRLTVL.

The sample holds a few counts of this clonotype. The chain employs TRBV19 and TRBJ2-1, with D possibly matching TRBD2 (6 bases). CDR3 length equals 16 residues. CDR1 and CDR2 from the germline V gene are LNHDA and SQIVND (reference sequence). V was clipped by 10 bases and J by 8 bases, with 27 bases between them. CDR3 bases: TGTGCCACACAACCCCGGGCTAATCGCGGGAACCATGAGCAGTTCTTC. Protein sequence: CATQPRANRGNHEQFF.

The chain carries TRBV7-9 and TRBJ1-4; the D is unclear. The CDR3 consists of 16 residues. Per the germline V gene, CDR1 is SEHNR and CDR2 is FQNEAQ (reference sequence). The V and J ends lost 1 base and 0 bases respectively, with 9 bases between them. CDR3 sequence reads: CASSLVGGPTNEKLFF. CDR3 bases: TGTGCCAGCAGCTTAGTCGGCGGTCCAACTAATGAAAAACTGTTTTTT.

This chain links TRBV6-5 with TRBJ1-1; 12 nucleotides align to TRBD1. The trim removed 4 bases at V and 4 bases at J, leaving 10 bases unmatched. This CDR3 has 17 amino acids. Germline V gene lookup returns CDR1 MNHEY and CDR2 SVGAGI. The CDR3 DNA reads TGTGCCAGCAGTTCCATCGGGACAGGGGGCTTTGGCACTGAAGCTTTCTTT. It codes for CASSSIGTGGFGTEAFF.

V gene TRBV29-1 combines with J gene TRBJ2-1, with TRBD2 identical over 8 bases. Per the germline V gene, CDR1 is SQVTM and CDR2 is ANQGSEA. This CDR3 comprises 15 residues. Trimming took 5 bases from V and 2 from J; bases not matched to a gene: 8. The CDR3 nucleotides are TGCAGCGTTACCCAACTAGCGGAGACCTACAATGAGCAGTTCTTC. The encoded protein is CSVTQLAETYNEQFF.

V gene TRBV5-1 combines with J gene TRBJ2-5; no definite D call. This CDR3 region has 14 residues. V was trimmed by 5 bases and J by 5 bases, leaving 16 bases between them. The germline CDR1 and CDR2 sequences are SGHRS and YFSETQ. The CDR3 loop is CASSLGQAMETQYF. DNA of the CDR3: TGCGCCAGCAGTCTCGGGCAGGCCATGGAGACCCAGTACTTC. The variable domain in full, completed from reference TRBV5-1 and TRBJ2-5, reads KAGVTQTPRYLIKTRGQQVTLSCSPISGHRSVSWYQQTPGQGLQFLFEYFSETQRNKGNFPGRFSGRQFSNSRSEMNVSTLELGDSALYLCASSLGQAMETQYFGPGTRLLVL.

The rearrangement joins TRBV20-1 to TRBJ1-2; 7 bases match TRBD1. V dropped 5 bases and J dropped 2; count of bases not matched to a gene: 5. The CDR3 extends over 13 amino acids. Germline-derived CDR1 and CDR2 are DFQATT and SNEGSKA (reference sequence). DNA of the CDR3: TGCAGTGCTTCAGACAGGGAGAACTATGGCTACACCTTC. Amino acids: CSASDRENYGYTF.

This chain joins TRBV6-1 and TRBJ2-2, with 7 bases lining up with TRBD1. CDR1 is MNHNS and CDR2 is SASEGT in the germline V gene. J gave up 2 bases and V 7 bases, and 7 bases lay outside the gene matches. The CDR3 runs 15 residues. In nucleotides, the CDR3 is TGTGCCAGCACCCCGGGACAGCCCAACACCGGGGAGCTGTTTTTT. Protein product: CASTPGQPNTGELFF.

This clonotype has only a few counts. V usage is TRBV19 and J usage is TRBJ1-5; tentative D call: TRBD1 (6 bases). The germline V gene has CDR1 LNHDA and CDR2 SQIVND (reference sequence). The CDR3 consists of 16 residues. The ends were cut back, 7 bases at V and 7 bases at J, with 23 bases in the middle. The CDR3 sequence is CASTQEGLGAGQPQHF. CDR3 nucleotides: TGTGCCAGTACCCAAGAAGGGTTGGGGGCAGGACAGCCCCAGCATTTT.

Turning to this clonotype: At one boundary the junction diverges from the germline segment, which might be a read error. The chain employs TRBV3-1 and TRBJ1-5; weak D call: TRBD1 (5 bases). The CDR3 has 12 residues. The germline V gene encodes CDR1 LGHDT and CDR2 YNNKEL (reference sequence). For the CDR3, the DNA is TGTGCCAACAGCCAAACAGGACAGCCCCAGCATTTT. It translates to CANSQTGQPQHF.

The chain uses TRBV12-3 or TRBV12-4 and TRBJ1-1; 7 bases map to TRBD1. V trimming: 3 bases; J trimming: 9 bases; junction bases outside the gene matches: 10. CDR3 length: 14 residues. The CDR3 nucleotides read TGTGCCAGCAGTTTTTCGGCAGGGGGTTTAAAAGCTTTCTTT. Its protein is CASSFSAGGLKAFF.

Many counts were recorded for this clonotype. This chain connects TRBV5-1 to TRBJ1-2, with 9 bases fitting TRBD1. CDR3 length: 13 amino acids. Trimming removed 6 bases from V and 6 bases from J; junction bases left unmatched: 6. CDR1 is SGHRS and CDR2 is YFSETQ in the germline V gene. CDR3 sequence: CASNLRTGDGYTF. CDR3 bases: TGCGCCAGCAACCTAAGGACAGGGGATGGCTACACCTTC. The variable domain in full, completed from reference TRBV5-1 and TRBJ1-2, reads KAGVTQTPRYLIKTRGQQVTLSCSPISGHRSVSWYQQTPGQGLQFLFEYFSETQRNKGNFPGRFSGRQFSNSRSEMNVSTLELGDSALYLCASNLRTGDGYTFGSGTRLTVV.

In its sample, this clonotype was seen a few times. The rearrangement uses TRBV27 and TRBJ1-2, with D perhaps matching TRBD1 (5 bases). V was pared by 5 bases and J by 2 bases, with 12 bases between. The CDR3 loop spans 14 amino acids. Germline V gene data show CDR1 as MNHEY and CDR2 as SMNVEV (reference sequence). DNA for the CDR3: TGTGCCAGCAGTACGGGGGGAACGAACTATGGCTACACCTTC. It is translated as CASSTGGTNYGYTF.